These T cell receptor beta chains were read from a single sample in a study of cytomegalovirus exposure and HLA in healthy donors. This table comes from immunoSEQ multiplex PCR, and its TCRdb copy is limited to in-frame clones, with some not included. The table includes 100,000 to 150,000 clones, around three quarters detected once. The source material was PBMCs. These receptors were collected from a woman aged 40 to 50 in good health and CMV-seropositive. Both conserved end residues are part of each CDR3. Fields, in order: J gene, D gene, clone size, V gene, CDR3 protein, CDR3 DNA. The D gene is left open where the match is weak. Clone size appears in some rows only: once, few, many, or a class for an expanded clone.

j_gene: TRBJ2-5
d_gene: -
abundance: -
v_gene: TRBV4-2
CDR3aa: CASSYNSGSQETQYF
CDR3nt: TGTGCCAGCAGCTACAATAGCGGTTCCCAAGAGACCCAGTACTTC

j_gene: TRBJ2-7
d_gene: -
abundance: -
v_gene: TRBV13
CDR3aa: CASSLGLGYEQYF
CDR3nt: TGTGCCAGCAGCCTTGGACTCGGATACGAGCAGTACTTC

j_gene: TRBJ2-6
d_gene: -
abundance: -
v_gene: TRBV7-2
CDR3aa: CASSLTGGANVLTF
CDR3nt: TGTGCCAGCAGCTTGACAGGTGGGGCCAACGTCCTGACTTTC

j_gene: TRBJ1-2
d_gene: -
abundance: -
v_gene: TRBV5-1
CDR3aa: CASSQDLTGYGYTF
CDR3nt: TGCGCCAGCAGCCAGGACTTGACAGGATATGGCTACACCTTC

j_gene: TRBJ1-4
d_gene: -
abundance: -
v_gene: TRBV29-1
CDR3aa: CSVVWGTGVNEKLFF
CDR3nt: TGCAGCGTTGTATGGGGTACGGGGGTTAACGAAAAACTGTTTTTT

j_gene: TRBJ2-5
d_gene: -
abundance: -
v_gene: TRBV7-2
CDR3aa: CASSLGVATGGETQYF
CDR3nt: TGTGCCAGCAGCTTAGGAGTGGCGACGGGCGGGGAGACCCAGTACTTC

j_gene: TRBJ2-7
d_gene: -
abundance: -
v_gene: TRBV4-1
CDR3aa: CASSQGTGGAYEQYF
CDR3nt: TGCGCCAGCAGCCAAGGTACAGGGGGGGCCTACGAGCAGTACTTC

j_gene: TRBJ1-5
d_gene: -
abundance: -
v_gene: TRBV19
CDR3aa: CASSMDSSYQPQHF
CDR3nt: TGTGCCAGTAGTATGGACTCGTCCTATCAGCCCCAGCATTTT

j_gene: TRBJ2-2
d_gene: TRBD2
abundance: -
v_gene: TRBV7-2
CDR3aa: CASSSGLAPTGELFF
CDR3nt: TGTGCCAGCAGCTCGGGACTAGCCCCCACCGGGGAGCTGTTTTTT

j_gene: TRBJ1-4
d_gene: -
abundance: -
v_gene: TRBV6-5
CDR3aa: CASSPSWATNEKLFF
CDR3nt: TGTGCCAGCAGCCCTAGTTGGGCAACTAATGAAAAACTGTTTTTT

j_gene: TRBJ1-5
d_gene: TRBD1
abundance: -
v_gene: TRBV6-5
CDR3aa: CASSSRGLSQPQHF
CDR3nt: TGTGCCAGCAGTTCAAGGGGGCTTAGTCAGCCCCAGCATTTT

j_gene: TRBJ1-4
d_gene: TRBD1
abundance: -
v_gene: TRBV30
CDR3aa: CAWSVGTGPNEKLFF
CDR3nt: TGTGCCTGGAGTGTGGGGACAGGGCCCAATGAAAAACTGTTTTTT

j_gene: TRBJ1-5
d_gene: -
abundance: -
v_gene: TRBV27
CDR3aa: CASKVRYGDQPQHF
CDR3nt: TGTGCCAGCAAGGTTCGATACGGGGATCAGCCCCAGCATTTT

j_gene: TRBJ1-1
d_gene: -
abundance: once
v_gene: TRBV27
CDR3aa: CASRQGLYTEAFF
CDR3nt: TGTGCCAGCAGACAGGGTTTGTACACTGAAGCTTTCTTT

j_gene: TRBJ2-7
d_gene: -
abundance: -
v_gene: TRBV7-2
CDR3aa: CASSTRGSQLLEQYF
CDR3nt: TGTGCCAGCAGCACCCGGGGATCCCAACTACTCGAGCAGTACTTC

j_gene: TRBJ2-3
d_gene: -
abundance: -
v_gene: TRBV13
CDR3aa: CASSLGGPGGTQYF
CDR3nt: TGTGCCAGCAGCTTAGGGGGGCCCGGGGGTACGCAGTATTTT

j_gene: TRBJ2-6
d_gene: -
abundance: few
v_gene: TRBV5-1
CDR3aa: CASSLNAGANVLTF
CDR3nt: TGCGCCAGCAGCTTGAATGCGGGGGCCAACGTCCTGACTTTC

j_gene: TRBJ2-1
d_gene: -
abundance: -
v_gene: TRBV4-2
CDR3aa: CASSLRGSWNEQFF
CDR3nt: TGTGCCAGCAGCCTAAGGGGGTCATGGAATGAGCAGTTCTTC

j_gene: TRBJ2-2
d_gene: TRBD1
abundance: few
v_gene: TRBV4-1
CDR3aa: CASSHRGQGPTGELFF
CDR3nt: TGCGCCAGCAGCCACCGAGGACAGGGGCCCACCGGGGAGCTGTTTTTT

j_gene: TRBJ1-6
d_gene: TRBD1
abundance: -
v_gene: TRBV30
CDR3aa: CAWRGQGWSPLHF
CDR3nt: TGTGCCTGGAGGGGACAGGGATGGTCACCCCTCCACTTT

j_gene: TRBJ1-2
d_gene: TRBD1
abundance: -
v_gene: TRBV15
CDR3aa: CATSRDRGRGSYTF
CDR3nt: TGTGCCACCAGCAGGGACAGGGGGCGAGGCAGCTACACCTTC

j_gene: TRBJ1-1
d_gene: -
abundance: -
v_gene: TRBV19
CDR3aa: CASSIIGNTEAFF
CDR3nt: TGTGCCAGTAGTATAATCGGGAACACTGAAGCTTTCTTT

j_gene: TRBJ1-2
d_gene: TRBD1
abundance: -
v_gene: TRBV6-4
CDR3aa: CASSAQGAPFSNGYTF
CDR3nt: TGTGCCAGCAGCGCACAGGGGGCCCCTTTTTCAAACGGCTACACCTTC

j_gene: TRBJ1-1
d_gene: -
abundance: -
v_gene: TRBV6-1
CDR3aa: CASSVRRVVTEAFF
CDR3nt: TGTGCCAGCAGTGTCCGCAGGGTCGTCACTGAAGCTTTCTTT

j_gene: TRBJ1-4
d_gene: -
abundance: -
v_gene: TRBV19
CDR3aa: CASSGLPGAYTNEKLFF
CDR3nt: TGTGCCAGTAGTGGGCTACCAGGGGCCTACACTAATGAAAAACTGTTTTTT

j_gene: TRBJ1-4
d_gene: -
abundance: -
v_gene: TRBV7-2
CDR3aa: CASSAGGAGATNEKLFF
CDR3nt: TGTGCCAGCAGCGCGGGGGGGGCGGGGGCAACTAATGAAAAACTGTTTTTT

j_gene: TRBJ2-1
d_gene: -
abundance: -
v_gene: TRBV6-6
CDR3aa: CASSYTGNYNEQFF
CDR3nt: TGTGCCAGCAGTTACACGGGGAACTACAATGAGCAGTTCTTC

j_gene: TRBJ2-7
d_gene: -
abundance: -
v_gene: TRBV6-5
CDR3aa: CASSLGGTYEQYF
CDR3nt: TGTGCCAGCAGTCTCGGAGGGACCTACGAGCAGTACTTC

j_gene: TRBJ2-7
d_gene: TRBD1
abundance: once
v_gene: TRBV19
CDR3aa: CATRDRYEQYF
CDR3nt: TGTGCCACCCGGGACAGGTACGAGCAGTACTTC

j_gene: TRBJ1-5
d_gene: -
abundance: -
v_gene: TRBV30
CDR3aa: CAWGYSGAQPQHF
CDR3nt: TGTGCCTGGGGGTACTCAGGGGCTCAGCCCCAGCATTTT

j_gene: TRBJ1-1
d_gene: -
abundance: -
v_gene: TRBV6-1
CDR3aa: CASSEALRGNTEAFF
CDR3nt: TGTGCCAGCAGTGAAGCTCTCAGGGGGAACACTGAAGCTTTCTTT

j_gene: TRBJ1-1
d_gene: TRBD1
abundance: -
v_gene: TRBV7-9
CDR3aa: CASSPQGANTEAFF
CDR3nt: TGTGCCAGCAGCCCCCAGGGGGCGAACACTGAAGCTTTCTTT

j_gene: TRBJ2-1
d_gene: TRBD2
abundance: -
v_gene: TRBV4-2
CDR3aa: CASSQGLAGGRDQFF
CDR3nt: TGTGCCAGCAGCCAAGGGTTAGCGGGGGGCCGGGACCAGTTCTTC

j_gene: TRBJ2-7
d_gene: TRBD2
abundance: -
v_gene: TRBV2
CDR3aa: CASSGGGGRMYEQYF
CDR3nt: TGTGCCAGCAGTGGGGGTGGCGGGAGGATGTACGAGCAGTACTTC

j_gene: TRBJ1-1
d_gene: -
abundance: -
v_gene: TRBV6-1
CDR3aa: CASSVGEENTEAFF
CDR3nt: TGTGCCAGCAGTGTAGGGGAGGAGAACACTGAAGCTTTCTTT

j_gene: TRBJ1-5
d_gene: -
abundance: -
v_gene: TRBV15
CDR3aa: CATSRDPGYSNQPQHF
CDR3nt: TGTGCCACCAGCAGAGATCCAGGCTATAGCAATCAGCCCCAGCATTTT

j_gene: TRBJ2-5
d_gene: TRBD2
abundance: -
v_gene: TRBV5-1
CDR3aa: CASRSTSGSMETQYF
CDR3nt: TGCGCCAGCAGATCAACTAGCGGGAGTATGGAGACCCAGTACTTC

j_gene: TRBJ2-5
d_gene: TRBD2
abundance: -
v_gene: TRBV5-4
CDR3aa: CASSSTSGRLQETQYF
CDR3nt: TGTGCCAGCAGCTCGACTAGCGGGAGGCTACAAGAGACCCAGTACTTC

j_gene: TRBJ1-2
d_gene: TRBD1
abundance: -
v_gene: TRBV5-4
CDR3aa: CASSLVGQGYGYTF
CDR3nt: TGTGCCAGCAGCTTGGTGGGACAGGGGTATGGCTACACCTTC

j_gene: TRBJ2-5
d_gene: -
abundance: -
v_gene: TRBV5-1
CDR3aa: CASSLRVEETQYF
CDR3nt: TGCGCCAGCAGCTTGCGGGTGGAAGAGACCCAGTACTTC

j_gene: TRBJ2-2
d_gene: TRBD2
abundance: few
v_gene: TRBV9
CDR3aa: CASSVKAGGTGELFF
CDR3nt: TGTGCCAGCAGCGTAAAGGCGGGGGGGACCGGGGAGCTGTTTTTT

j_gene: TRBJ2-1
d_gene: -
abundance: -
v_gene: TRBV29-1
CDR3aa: CSDRRPYNEQFF
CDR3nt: TGCAGCGACCGGAGGCCTTACAATGAGCAGTTCTTC

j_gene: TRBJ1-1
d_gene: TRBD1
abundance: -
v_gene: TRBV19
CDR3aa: CASSIMGQGASEAFF
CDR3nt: TGTGCCAGTAGTATAATGGGACAGGGGGCCTCTGAAGCTTTCTTT

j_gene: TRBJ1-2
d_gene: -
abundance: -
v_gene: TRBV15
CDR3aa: CATSREYPRLTGRPSDGYTF
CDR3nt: TGTGCCACCAGCAGAGAATATCCTCGTTTGACAGGCCGGCCCAGTGATGGCTACACCTTC

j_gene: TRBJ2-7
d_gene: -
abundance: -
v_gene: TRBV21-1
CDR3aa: CASTLGLAAPYEQYF
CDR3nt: TGTGCCAGCACCTTGGGACTAGCGGCCCCCTACGAGCAGTACTTC

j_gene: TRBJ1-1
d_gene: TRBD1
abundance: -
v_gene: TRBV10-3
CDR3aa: CATGQGGNTEAFF
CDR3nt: TGTGCCACTGGACAGGGGGGGAACACTGAAGCTTTCTTT

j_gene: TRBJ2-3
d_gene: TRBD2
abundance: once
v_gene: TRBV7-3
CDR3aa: CASSMTSGSGDTQYF
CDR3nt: TGTGCCAGCAGCATGACTAGCGGGAGTGGAGATACGCAGTATTTT

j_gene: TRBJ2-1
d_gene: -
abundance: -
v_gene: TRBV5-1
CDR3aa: CASSLEGAGKHNEQFF
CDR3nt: TGCGCCAGCAGCTTGGAAGGCGCGGGAAAGCACAATGAGCAGTTCTTC

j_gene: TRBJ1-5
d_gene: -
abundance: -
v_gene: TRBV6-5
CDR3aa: CASSYEGKQPQHF
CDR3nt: TGTGCCAGCAGTTACGAGGGCAAGCAGCCCCAGCATTTT

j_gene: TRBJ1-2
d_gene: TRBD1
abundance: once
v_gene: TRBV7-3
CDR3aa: CASSLTGDRSYGYTF
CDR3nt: TGTGCCAGCAGCTTAACTGGGGACAGATCCTATGGCTACACCTTC